This T cell receptor (beta chain) emerged from a study of blood T cell repertoires in COVID-19. Overall study context: Researchers got acute and convalescent COVID-19 samples from the United States, Italy and Spain.

Produced via immunoSEQ multiplex PCR; TCRdb's table is partial and in-frame only. The table lists tens of thousands of clones, roughly 84% of them singletons. Germline CDR1 SGHTA, CDR2 FQGNSA. The CDR3 runs 14 residues. The V and J ends lost 5 bases and 5 bases, in that order; junction bases with no gene match: 5. The sequence derives from an older woman with acute or convalescent COVID-19. This sequence joins TRBV7-2 and TRBJ1-5, with TRBD1 identical over 8 bases. Sequencing used peripheral blood. The CDR3 DNA sequence: TGTGCCAGCAGCCCGGACAGGGCCTATCAGCCCCAGCATTTT. Encoded protein: CASSPDRAYQPQHF.